This record covers a single T cell receptor beta chain. From germline, CDR1 is PRHDT and CDR2 FYEKMQ (reference sequence). The CDR3 has 13 residues. V lost 6 bases and J 1 base, leaving 9 bases between the germline ends. The assay was immunoSEQ multiplex PCR, and TCRdb's table has in-frame clones only and misses some. This table has about 6,700 clones, 65% to 85% appearing once. The data are from a study of tissue T cells after allogeneic stem cell transplantation. The chain has TRBV13 and TRBJ1-1; unclear D gene. This clonotype was obtained from a male patient at least 60 years old with steroid-refractory graft-versus-host disease after an allogeneic stem cell transplant. Some T cells here may be from the graft donor. Material: skin, obtained at autopsy. CDR3 residues: CASSLGQNTEAFF. CDR3 nucleotide sequence: TGTGCCAGCAGTCTGGGCCAGAACACTGAAGCTTTCTTT.